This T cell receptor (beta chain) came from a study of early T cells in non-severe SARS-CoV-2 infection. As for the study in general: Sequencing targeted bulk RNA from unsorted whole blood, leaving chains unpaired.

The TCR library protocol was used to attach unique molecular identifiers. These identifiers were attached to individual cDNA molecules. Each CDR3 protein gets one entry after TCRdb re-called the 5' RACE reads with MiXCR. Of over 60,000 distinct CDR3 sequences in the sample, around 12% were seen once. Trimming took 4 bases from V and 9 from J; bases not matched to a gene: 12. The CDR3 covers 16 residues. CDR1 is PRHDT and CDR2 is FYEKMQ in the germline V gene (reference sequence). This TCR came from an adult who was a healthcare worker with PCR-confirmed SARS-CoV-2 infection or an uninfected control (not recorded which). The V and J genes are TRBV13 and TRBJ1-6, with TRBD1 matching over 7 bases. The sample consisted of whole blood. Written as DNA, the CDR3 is TGTGCCAGCAGCTCGTCAACGACAGGGAGGGGTTCACCCCTCCACTTT. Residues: CASSSSTTGRGSPLHF.